The 27 T cell receptor beta chains given below trace back to one sample, sequenced in a study of human T cells and chemical hapten exposure. From the RACE reads, TCRdb called clonotypes with MiXCR, one entry per CDR3 protein. The table includes 200,000 to 300,000 distinct CDR3 sequences, approximately 8.4% detected once. Time point given: pre-sensitization, week 0. The treatment was: therapeutic diphenylcyclopropenone sensitization with weekly scalp DPC. The material sequenced was whole blood, taken in connection with sensitization to the hapten diphenylcyclopropenone (DPC). Source of these receptors: a woman aged 40 to 49 with alopecia areata. Some clones in this sample may be carry-over from other donors' samples.

The chain is built from TRBV28 and TRBJ2-1; no definite D call. V lost 3 bases and J lost 0, with 12 bases in between. From germline, CDR1 is MDHEN and CDR2 SYDVKM. The CDR3 contains 16 residues. The CDR3 spells CASSLSPGFSYNEQFF. In nucleotides, the CDR3 is TGTGCCAGCAGTTTGAGCCCAGGATTCTCCTACAATGAGCAGTTCTTC.

This clonotype came up a few times. CDR3 loop: CSAHRLAGDQETQYF. DNA for the CDR3: TGCAGTGCTCACCGACTAGCGGGAGACCAAGAGACCCAGTACTTC. The rearrangement uses TRBV20-1 and TRBJ2-5, with 12 bases fitting TRBD2. V shed 5 bases, J shed 0 bases, and the junction held 4 bases outside the gene matches. The CDR3 loop spans 15 amino acids. Germline CDR1 reads DFQATT; CDR2 reads SNEGSKA (reference sequence).

The chain recombines TRBV6-6 with TRBJ1-1, with D tentatively TRBD1 (5 bases). The germline CDR1 and CDR2 sequences are MNHNY and SVGAGI (reference sequence). The CDR3 is made up of 18 amino acids. The V and J ends lost 2 bases and 5 bases respectively, with 24 bases between them. CDR3 sequence reads: CASSYERQGGTVATEAFF. The CDR3 DNA is TGTGCCAGCAGTTACGAGAGGCAGGGCGGGACGGTGGCAACTGAAGCTTTCTTT.

This clonotype was counted only a few times. The rearrangement links TRBV7-9 to TRBJ2-3; 9 bases are shared with TRBD2. The CDR3 is made up of 17 amino acids. Germline V lookup: CDR1 SEHNR, CDR2 FQNEAQ (reference sequence). V lost 4 bases to trimming and J lost 1 base; unmatched junction nucleotides: 9. The CDR3 coding sequence is TGTGCCAGCAGCTCTTTCCCGACTAGCGGACGCACAGATACGCAGTATTTT. This codes for CASSSFPTSGRTDTQYF.

This clonotype showed up many times. The chain has TRBV7-3 and TRBJ1-1; D not certain. CDR1 and CDR2 from the germline V gene are SGHTA and FQGTGA. Trimming removed 1 base from V and 6 bases from J, with 12 bases in between. This CDR3 has 14 residues. CDR3 DNA sequence: TGTGCCAGCAGCTTAAGCGGTGGTTTGTCTGAAGCTTTCTTT. This codes for CASSLSGGLSEAFF.

The J gene is TRBJ1-6, the V gene TRBV12-3 or TRBV12-4, with D possibly being TRBD1 (6 bases). Between the trimmed V and J ends, which lost 3 bases and 11 bases, there was a span of 14 bases. The CDR3 contains 14 residues. This CDR3 is CASSFPGQRAPLHF. The CDR3, as DNA: TGTGCCAGCAGTTTTCCCGGACAGAGAGCACCCCTCCACTTT.

This clonotype was counted only a few times. A read error may explain this, as a much larger clone is one base away. This chain links TRBV3-1 with TRBJ2-7; D is ambiguous. Germline CDR1 is LGHDT and CDR2 is YNNKEL (reference sequence). This CDR3 has 11 residues. V was cut by 1 base and J by 6 bases, with 4 bases left in between. CDR3 region: CASSQGVEQYF. CDR3 sequence (DNA): TGTGCCAGCAGCCAAGGGGTCGAGCAGTACTTC.

This clonotype occurred a few times. The J gene is TRBJ2-1, the V gene TRBV3-1; D is perhaps TRBD2 (5 bases). CDR1 is LGHDT, CDR2 YNNKEL, per germline (reference sequence). The CDR3 runs 13 residues. Trimming took 3 bases from V and 8 from J, leaving 11 bases between them. As DNA, the CDR3 is TGTGCCAGCAGCCATCCTGGGGAGTATGAGCAGTTCTTC. Its translation: CASSHPGEYEQFF.

The chain couples TRBV12-3 or TRBV12-4 to TRBJ1-6; tentatively, D is TRBD1 (5 bases). Trimming pared 5 bases from V and 10 bases from J, leaving 12 bases between. CDR3 size: 13 residues. In DNA form, the CDR3 reads TGTGCCAGCAGTCTTAATCGGGACTCACCCCTCCACTTT. Translation gives CASSLNRDSPLHF.

The J gene is TRBJ2-3, the V gene TRBV9, with no clear D. The CDR3 has 13 amino acids. CDR1 and CDR2 from the germline V gene are SGDLS and YYNGEE. Trimming stripped 0 bases from V and 5 bases from J, with 7 bases between. The DNA for the CDR3 is TGTGCCAGCAGCGTAGATTATTTAGATACGCAGTATTTT. Amino acids: CASSVDYLDTQYF.

The rearrangement links TRBV5-1 to TRBJ1-4, with 9 bases lining up with TRBD1. Per the germline V gene, CDR1 is SGHRS and CDR2 is YFSETQ. This CDR3 comprises 14 residues. V was pared by 4 bases and J by 7 bases, with 5 bases of the junction left unmatched. Here the CDR3 reads CASSGGQGAEKLFF. CDR3 coding DNA: TGCGCCAGCAGCGGGGGACAGGGCGCTGAAAAACTGTTTTTT. Based on the CDR3 plus reference TRBV5-1 and TRBJ1-4, the full variable domain is KAGVTQTPRYLIKTRGQQVTLSCSPISGHRSVSWYQQTPGQGLQFLFEYFSETQRNKGNFPGRFSGRQFSNSRSEMNVSTLELGDSALYLCASSGGQGAEKLFFGSGTQLSVL.

The V and J genes are TRBV6-2 or TRBV6-3 and TRBJ2-1; TRBD2 matches 10 bases. The CDR3 has 13 residues. J was trimmed by 12 bases and V by 6 bases; bases with no gene match: 8. CDR1 is MNHEY, CDR2 SVGEGT, per germline. The CDR3 loop reads CASRLLAGAGQFF. CDR3 DNA sequence: TGTGCCAGCAGGCTCCTAGCGGGAGCCGGGCAGTTCTTC.

This clonotype was counted only a few times. V usage is TRBV6-5 and J usage is TRBJ2-2; D not resolved. The germline CDR1 and CDR2 sequences are MNHEY and SVGAGI. Trimming pared 5 bases from V and 2 bases from J, leaving 15 bases between. The length of the CDR3 is 16 residues. The CDR3 sequence is CASSINRAPNTGELFF. The CDR3 DNA sequence: TGTGCCAGCAGTATAAACCGGGCGCCTAACACCGGGGAGCTGTTTTTT.

This clonotype appeared a few times. V is TRBV28 and J is TRBJ1-1; 8 bases match TRBD1. The V segment lost 5 bases and the J segment 8 bases; nucleotides outside the gene matches: 7. Germline-derived CDR1 and CDR2 are MDHEN and SYDVKM. This CDR3 region has 13 residues. The CDR3 DNA reads TGTGCCAGCAGTGTGGAGTACAGGGGGGAAGCTTTCTTT. It codes for CASSVEYRGEAFF.

This clonotype was seen a few times. The V and J genes are TRBV11-1 and TRBJ2-1, with a possible D match to TRBD1 (5 bases). V was shortened by 2 bases and J by 7 bases, with 12 bases between the two germline ends. The CDR3 loop spans 14 amino acids. CDR1 SGHAT and CDR2 FQDESV come from the germline V gene (reference sequence). The CDR3 spells CASSLSVTENEQFF. For the CDR3, the DNA is TGTGCCAGCAGCTTATCGGTGACAGAAAATGAGCAGTTCTTC.

V is TRBV6-2 or TRBV6-3 and J is TRBJ2-5; D not resolved. V lost 6 bases and J 0 bases, leaving 5 bases between the germline ends. The CDR3 has 12 residues. Germline CDR1 MNHEY, CDR2 SVGEGT. CDR3 in amino acids: CASRRYQETQYF. The CDR3 region has the DNA TGTGCCAGCAGGAGGTACCAAGAGACCCAGTACTTC.

This clonotype was counted only a few times. J is TRBJ2-7 and V is TRBV28, with D maybe TRBD2 (5 bases). The V gene lost 3 bases and the J gene lost 0 bases, with 12 bases spanning the gap. Per germline, CDR1 MDHEN and CDR2 SYDVKM. The CDR3 contains 15 residues. The CDR3 DNA is TGTGCCAGCAGTTTTAGAGGGATCAGCTCCTACGAGCAGTACTTC. Protein sequence: CASSFRGISSYEQYF.

This clonotype showed up just a few times. The genes are TRBV10-3 and TRBJ2-1; 7 bases are shared with TRBD2. Germline V lookup: CDR1 ENHRY, CDR2 SYGVKD. The CDR3 loop spans 20 amino acids. V was pared by 7 bases and J by 1 base, with 22 bases of the junction left unmatched. The CDR3 loop reads CAIMGEGLDGMVKSYNEQFF. The CDR3 region has the DNA TGTGCCATCATGGGGGAGGGCTTAGACGGGATGGTTAAGTCCTACAATGAGCAGTTCTTC.

This chain connects TRBV18 to TRBJ2-3, with D possibly called TRBD1 or TRBD2 (6 bases each). Germline V lookup: CDR1 KGHSH, CDR2 LQKENI. With 2 bases removed from V and 4 bases from J, the gap between germline ends came to 10 bases. There are 14 residues in the CDR3. The CDR3 spells CASSPWGAADTQYF. The CDR3 DNA is TGTGCCAGCTCACCATGGGGGGCGGCAGATACGCAGTATTTT.

The rearrangement joins TRBV6-1 to TRBJ2-1; D might be TRBD2 (7 bases). The CDR3 covers 15 residues. V was cut by 7 bases and J by 10 bases, with 23 bases left in between. Germline loops: CDR1 MNHNS, CDR2 SASEGT. The CDR3 DNA reads TGTGCCAGCACATGGGGGGGGCCCAATGAAGGGGAGCAGTTCTTC. This codes for CASTWGGPNEGEQFF.

The chain is built from TRBV4-1 and TRBJ1-2; D possibly corresponds to TRBD1 (6 bases). Germline V lookup: CDR1 MGHRA, CDR2 YSYEKL. Trimming removed 1 base at V and 7 bases at J, with 13 bases between. The CDR3 is made up of 14 amino acids. The CDR3 is CASSQVAGVRGYTF. The CDR3 coding sequence is TGCGCCAGCAGCCAAGTTGCAGGGGTGCGTGGCTACACCTTC.

This clonotype was picked up a small number of times. The V and J genes are TRBV7-9 and TRBJ2-3; D not certain. V was pared by 5 bases and J by 1 base, with 16 bases between. The CDR3 has 16 amino acids. Germline lookup yields CDR1 SEHNR and CDR2 FQNEAQ (reference sequence). In DNA, the CDR3 is TGTGCCAGCAGCCCAAAGGCGGCTGACCGCACAGATACGCAGTATTTT. It specifies CASSPKAADRTDTQYF.

The chain has TRBV7-9 and TRBJ1-4; D is ambiguous. This CDR3 is 15 amino acids long. Trimming took 1 base from V and 4 from J, leaving 10 bases between them. Germline V lookup: CDR1 SEHNR, CDR2 FQNEAQ (reference sequence). The CDR3 sequence: CASSLGAAYNEKLFF. The CDR3 DNA is TGTGCCAGCAGCTTAGGTGCGGCATATAATGAAAAACTGTTTTTT.

This clonotype was counted a few times. The chain uses TRBV2 and TRBJ2-7, with D perhaps matching TRBD1 (6 bases). The CDR3 consists of 17 residues. The V gene's germline CDR1 is SNHLY and CDR2 FYNNEI. Trimming stripped 3 bases from V and 2 bases from J, with 20 bases between. CDR3 in DNA: TGTGCCAGCAGTGAGGGGTTCCAAGGACAGATTGCCTACGAGCAGTACTTC. Translating gives CASSEGFQGQIAYEQYF.

This clonotype was detected a few times. The rearrangement uses TRBV10-3 and TRBJ2-3; D may be TRBD2 (6 bases). V lost 10 bases, J lost 0 bases, and 20 bases lay in between. CDR1 is ENHRY, CDR2 SYGVKD, per germline. The CDR3 length is 16 residues. This CDR3 reads CATTGVGGGSTDTQYF. The CDR3 DNA follows: TGTGCCACCACTGGGGTCGGGGGAGGAAGCACAGATACGCAGTATTTT.

This clonotype was detected a few times. This rearrangement joins TRBV4-1 to TRBJ1-5; D perhaps matches TRBD1 (6 bases). Germline V lookup: CDR1 MGHRA, CDR2 YSYEKL. The CDR3 covers 16 residues. V was clipped by 5 bases and J by 3 bases, with 17 bases between them. The CDR3 DNA reads as TGCGCCAGCAGCGCAAAAGGGGGGGTACTCAATCAGCCCCAGCATTTT. Its translation: CASSAKGGVLNQPQHF.

This clonotype was counted at least ten times. The gene calls are TRBV7-6 and TRBJ2-3, with D unresolved. The V and J ends lost 0 bases and 2 bases respectively, with 9 bases between them. CDR3 length: 15 residues. Germline assignment: CDR1 SGHVS and CDR2 FNYEAQ. The chain's CDR3 is CASSLAPQITDTQYF. The CDR3 nucleotides read TGTGCCAGCAGCTTAGCTCCACAGATCACAGATACGCAGTATTTT.